This note documents a single T cell receptor beta chain sequence. Its antigen remains unidentified. Nothing much larger sits one base from this clone, and base qualities are not available. These data are taken from a study of blood T cell repertoires in COVID-19 (dated by TCRdb to the early 2020s). Notes on the research overall: Samples from collaborators originated in the United States, Italy and Spain and spanned both the acute and convalescent phases of COVID-19. The prospective study material was composed of cDNA or gDNA derived from T cells, B-cell-depleted T cells, or PBMCs. Subjects who had been exposed to COVID-19, were actively infected with it, or had recovered from it provided the deeply sampled blood TCRbeta repertoires that made up the dataset. The repertoires were made available in a free public database intended to serve as a resource for research on the immune response to SARS-CoV-2. The samples were drawn from the first 160 participants of the ongoing ImmuneRACE study and from some 1,300 subjects provided by 6 global collaborators. A de-identified subject ID, COVID-19 status, age in years and sex were almost always included in the sample metadata. HLA class I and class II types, where available, came from metadata supplied by the sample provider rather than from assay-based typing. Summary of the overall study and its limitations: The amount of clinical and demographic metadata varied by source and participant and was provided uncurated.

Here V drops 6 bases and J drops 5 bases, and the junction holds 5 bases not matched to any gene. Via the germline V gene (reference sequence), CDR1 is LNHDA and CDR2 SQIVND. Spanning cysteine to phenylalanine, the CDR3 consists of 14 amino acids. Of the read, only the CDR3 DNA is kept; its 42 bases are in frame from base 1. Participants in the prospective study were enrolled through a virtual design, were aged about 18 to 89 years, and lived in roughly 26 United States geographic areas. In the prospective study, participants were assigned to cohorts based on the clinical history participants reported in a screening survey and a study questionnaire. Recovered participants in ImmuneRACE Cohort 3 were defined by two consecutive negative NP/OP PCR tests, clearance by a healthcare professional, or resolution of symptoms. Each participant in the prospective study had whole blood, serum and a nasopharyngeal or oropharyngeal swab collected by mobile phlebotomists. Over a roughly two-month period, participants in the prospective study had the option of providing additional blood draws and questionnaires. Before DNA extraction, blood samples from the prospective study were shipped at room temperature or frozen.

TCRbeta CDR3 regions were amplified from genomic DNA by means of the immunoSEQ Assay, a bias-controlled multiplex PCR. In the authors' own workflow: The number of nucleated cells in each sample was estimated by amplification of reference gene primers within the assay. To quantify the absolute abundance of each unique TCRbeta CDR3 rearrangement, sequence reads were collapsed and filtered. For each sample, productive Simpson clonality was calculated by taking the square root of Simpson's diversity index across productive rearrangements. The clones in this table, taken by TCRdb from immuneACCESS, are in-frame only. Not every clone is retained; where verified, under half of the shortfall comes from an unresolved V gene, and the cause of the rest is unknown. Clonal size and the V and J genes are those of that table, whereas D and trimming came from the DNA. This sample has a few hundred thousand clones in its table, and approximately 87% of those were observed once. The top ten clones comprise approximately 9.3% of the sample.

Sequenced: PBMCs or T cells enriched from blood (not recorded which). The clonotype comes from a woman between 45 and 65 years old who had recovered from COVID-19. The chain is assembled from TRBV19 and TRBJ1-1, with 11 bases in between that match TRBD1. The DNA sequence is as follows: TGTGCCAGTAGGACCGGGACAGGGGGAACTGAAGCTTTCTTT. Translation gives CASRTGTGGTEAFF.